This TCR beta chain originates from a study of vaccination and CD4 T cells after COVID-19. Stated treatment: roughly ten-day PBMC culture with coronavirus spike peptide pools or control peptides (ViraFEST assay). In germline, CDR1 is DFQATT, CDR2 SNEGSKA (reference sequence). With 4 bases removed from V and 3 bases from J, the gap between germline ends came to 9 bases. The CDR3 is made up of 12 amino acids. There are a few counts of this clonotype. Its antigen is unknown. Sequence data for DNA of cultured CD4+ T cells were generated by the Oncomine TCR Beta short-read assay. MiXCR was run by TCRdb on the PCR reads, yielding one entry per CDR3 protein. Here the sample spans approximately 18,000 distinct CDR3 sequences, about half being singletons.

This sample comprised CD4+ T cells from blood, cultured in vitro, obtained after SARS-CoV-2 vaccination. This rearrangement joins TRBV20-1 to TRBJ2-5; D tentatively reads TRBD1 or TRBD2 (5 bases each). The sequence was obtained from a human donor who had recovered from COVID-19. The CDR3 here is CSAKGREETQYF. In DNA, the CDR3 is TGCAGTGCTAAGGGGCGGGAAGAGACCCAGTACTTC.